A selection of T cell receptor beta chains follows, all from one sample in a study of blood T cell repertoires in COVID-19. Clones were sequenced by immunoSEQ multiplex PCR, and TCRdb holds only the in-frame ones, with some missing. The table includes about 87,000 clones, roughly 76% detected once. Material for sequencing was peripheral blood. All receptors come from a woman in her fifties or sixties with acute or convalescent COVID-19. Both conserved end residues are part of each CDR3. Fields, in order: clone size, V gene, J gene, D gene, CDR3 length, CDR3 DNA, CDR3 protein. A D gene is named only where the DNA matches it firmly. The size of a clone is reported for some rows only, either as once, few or many, or as a class for expanded clones.

clone_size: NA; v_call: TRBV19; j_call: TRBJ1-1; d_call: NA; cdr3_length: 14; cdr3_nt: TGTGCCAGTAGTGTCCAGGGGAGGAACACTGAAGCTTTCTTT; cdr3_aa: CASSVQGRNTEAFF
clone_size: NA; v_call: TRBV7-2; j_call: TRBJ2-2; d_call: NA; cdr3_length: 14; cdr3_nt: TGTGCCAGCAGGCCGCAGGGGAACACCGGGGAGCTGTTTTTT; cdr3_aa: CASRPQGNTGELFF
clone_size: many; v_call: TRBV9; j_call: TRBJ1-3; d_call: NA; cdr3_length: 15; cdr3_nt: TGTGCCAGCAGCGTAACCGCAGGGGCAGGAAACACCATATATTTT; cdr3_aa: CASSVTAGAGNTIYF
clone_size: NA; v_call: TRBV19; j_call: TRBJ1-1; d_call: NA; cdr3_length: 17; cdr3_nt: TGTGCCAGTAGCCCAACCCCAGTGGTTGGGGCTTGGACTGAAGCTTTCTTT; cdr3_aa: CASSPTPVVGAWTEAFF
clone_size: NA; v_call: TRBV5-8; j_call: TRBJ2-3; d_call: TRBD2; cdr3_length: 16; cdr3_nt: TGTGCCAGCAGCTTGACGGCGGGGGGCCTCACAGATACGCAGTATTTT; cdr3_aa: CASSLTAGGLTDTQYF
clone_size: NA; v_call: TRBV2; j_call: TRBJ1-4; d_call: NA; cdr3_length: 14; cdr3_nt: TGTGCCAGCAGTCGACAGTCAACTAATGAAAAACTGTTTTTT; cdr3_aa: CASSRQSTNEKLFF
clone_size: NA; v_call: TRBV3-1/TRBV3-2; j_call: TRBJ1-6; d_call: TRBD1; cdr3_length: 15; cdr3_nt: TGTGCCAGCAGCCAAGGAGGACAGGGTAATTCACCCCTCCACTTT; cdr3_aa: CASSQGGQGNSPLHF
clone_size: NA; v_call: TRBV19; j_call: TRBJ2-3; d_call: TRBD2; cdr3_length: 16; cdr3_nt: TGTGCCAGTAGTATAGATCCCCGAGCGGGGACAGATACGCAGTATTTT; cdr3_aa: CASSIDPRAGTDTQYF
clone_size: many; v_call: TRBV7-9; j_call: TRBJ1-2; d_call: TRBD1; cdr3_length: 14; cdr3_nt: TGTGCCAGCAGCCCGAGACAGGGGTCCTATGGCTACACCTTC; cdr3_aa: CASSPRQGSYGYTF
clone_size: NA; v_call: TRBV10-3; j_call: TRBJ1-2; d_call: NA; cdr3_length: 15; cdr3_nt: TGTGCCATCAGTGAGTTGGACTCTCCAAACTATGGCTACACCTTC; cdr3_aa: CAISELDSPNYGYTF
clone_size: NA; v_call: TRBV5-1; j_call: TRBJ2-6; d_call: TRBD1; cdr3_length: 15; cdr3_nt: TGCGCCAGCGAGACAGGGCCTTCTGGGGCCAACGTCCTGACTTTC; cdr3_aa: CASETGPSGANVLTF
clone_size: NA; v_call: TRBV5-1; j_call: TRBJ1-6; d_call: NA; cdr3_length: 16; cdr3_nt: TGCGCCAGCAGCTTGATGTCGAGGACGGGGAATTCACCCCTCCACTTT; cdr3_aa: CASSLMSRTGNSPLHF
clone_size: NA; v_call: TRBV7-9; j_call: TRBJ2-7; d_call: NA; cdr3_length: 13; cdr3_nt: TGTGCCAGCAGGGGGGGGCTCTCCTACGAGCAGTACTTC; cdr3_aa: CASRGGLSYEQYF
clone_size: few; v_call: TRBV11-2; j_call: TRBJ2-5; d_call: NA; cdr3_length: 13; cdr3_nt: TGTGCCAGCAGCGAGCAGGGATCAGAGACCCAGTACTTC; cdr3_aa: CASSEQGSETQYF
clone_size: NA; v_call: TRBV9; j_call: TRBJ2-1; d_call: TRBD2; cdr3_length: 17; cdr3_nt: TGTGCCAGCAGCGTTCGTAGCGGGATGAGCTCCTACAATGAGCAGTTCTTC; cdr3_aa: CASSVRSGMSSYNEQFF
clone_size: few; v_call: TRBV6-2/TRBV6-3; j_call: TRBJ2-7; d_call: TRBD2; cdr3_length: 18; cdr3_nt: TGTGCCAGCAGTCCATTTCCCTCGGAGGCGGGGGGTAACTACGAGCAGTACTTC; cdr3_aa: CASSPFPSEAGGNYEQYF
clone_size: NA; v_call: TRBV4-1; j_call: TRBJ2-7; d_call: TRBD2; cdr3_length: 14; cdr3_nt: TGCGCCAGCAGCCCGGGACTAGCGGGGAACGAGCAGTACTTC; cdr3_aa: CASSPGLAGNEQYF
clone_size: NA; v_call: TRBV6-5; j_call: TRBJ1-2; d_call: NA; cdr3_length: 13; cdr3_nt: TGTGCCACCTTCAGGGTTAGAATAGGTGGCTACACCTTC; cdr3_aa: CATFRVRIGGYTF
clone_size: NA; v_call: TRBV11-1; j_call: TRBJ1-2; d_call: NA; cdr3_length: 14; cdr3_nt: TGTGCCAGCGGAACAGCCACCCTGGGCTATGGCTACACCTTC; cdr3_aa: CASGTATLGYGYTF
clone_size: once; v_call: TRBV9; j_call: TRBJ1-6; d_call: NA; cdr3_length: 15; cdr3_nt: TGTGCCAGCAGCGTAGAGCAGGGGAGTAATTCACCCCTCCACTTT; cdr3_aa: CASSVEQGSNSPLHF
clone_size: NA; v_call: TRBV6-5; j_call: TRBJ2-2; d_call: NA; cdr3_length: 15; cdr3_nt: TGTGCCAGCAGGGCCAGGCGGGGAGACACCGGGGAGCTGTTTTTT; cdr3_aa: CASRARRGDTGELFF
clone_size: NA; v_call: TRBV5-1; j_call: TRBJ1-1; d_call: NA; cdr3_length: 14; cdr3_nt: TGCGCCAGCAGCTTGGACGGGGGAAACACTGAAGCTTTCTTT; cdr3_aa: CASSLDGGNTEAFF
clone_size: NA; v_call: TRBV6-5; j_call: TRBJ1-2; d_call: NA; cdr3_length: 12; cdr3_nt: TGTGCCAGCAGCGACAGTCCCTATGGCTACACCTTC; cdr3_aa: CASSDSPYGYTF
clone_size: NA; v_call: TRBV5-4; j_call: TRBJ1-2; d_call: NA; cdr3_length: 15; cdr3_nt: TGTGCCAGCACCTTAAACAGGGTGGGGGCCTATGGCTACACCTTC; cdr3_aa: CASTLNRVGAYGYTF
clone_size: NA; v_call: TRBV7-2; j_call: TRBJ1-6; d_call: NA; cdr3_length: 12; cdr3_nt: TGTGCCAGCACCATAGACTATTCACCCCTCCACTTT; cdr3_aa: CASTIDYSPLHF
clone_size: NA; v_call: TRBV11-2; j_call: TRBJ1-4; d_call: NA; cdr3_length: 13; cdr3_nt: TGTGCCAGCAGCGGGCAGGGCTGGGAAAAACTGTTTTTT; cdr3_aa: CASSGQGWEKLFF
clone_size: once; v_call: TRBV18; j_call: TRBJ1-3; d_call: TRBD1; cdr3_length: 16; cdr3_nt: TGTGCCAGCTCACCACAACAGGGGGCGACTGGAAACACCATATATTTT; cdr3_aa: CASSPQQGATGNTIYF
clone_size: NA; v_call: TRBV7-9; j_call: TRBJ1-2; d_call: NA; cdr3_length: 14; cdr3_nt: TGTGCCAGCAGCCCTGGACAGCTTATCTATGGCTACACCTTC; cdr3_aa: CASSPGQLIYGYTF
clone_size: NA; v_call: TRBV7-2; j_call: TRBJ2-7; d_call: TRBD2; cdr3_length: 14; cdr3_nt: TGTGCCAGCAGTCCGAGCGGGGGGTCCTACGAGCAGTACTTC; cdr3_aa: CASSPSGGSYEQYF
clone_size: NA; v_call: TRBV28; j_call: TRBJ2-5; d_call: NA; cdr3_length: 13; cdr3_nt: TGTGCCAGCAGTTTAGGTGGGGGCGGGACCCAGTACTTC; cdr3_aa: CASSLGGGGTQYF
clone_size: few; v_call: TRBV25-1; j_call: TRBJ1-1; d_call: NA; cdr3_length: 13; cdr3_nt: TGTGCCAGCAGTGCGGTGGTGAACACTGAAGCTTTCTTT; cdr3_aa: CASSAVVNTEAFF
clone_size: few; v_call: TRBV6-1; j_call: TRBJ1-2; d_call: NA; cdr3_length: 15; cdr3_nt: TGTGCCAGCAGTGAATTACAAGACATCTACTATGGCTACACCTTC; cdr3_aa: CASSELQDIYYGYTF
clone_size: NA; v_call: TRBV30; j_call: TRBJ1-1; d_call: TRBD1; cdr3_length: 16; cdr3_nt: TGTGCCTACAAGAGTCTTGACAGGGTGTTTCACACTGAAGCTTTCTTT; cdr3_aa: CAYKSLDRVFHTEAFF
clone_size: NA; v_call: TRBV28; j_call: TRBJ2-4; d_call: TRBD1; cdr3_length: 15; cdr3_nt: TGTGCCAGCAGTGGACAGGGGGGGGCCAAAAACATTCAGTACTTC; cdr3_aa: CASSGQGGAKNIQYF
clone_size: NA; v_call: TRBV2; j_call: TRBJ1-1; d_call: TRBD1; cdr3_length: 13; cdr3_nt: TGTGCCAGCAGAGGGGACAGGAACACTGAAGCTTTCTTT; cdr3_aa: CASRGDRNTEAFF
clone_size: NA; v_call: TRBV7-9; j_call: TRBJ2-6; d_call: TRBD1; cdr3_length: 15; cdr3_nt: TGTGCCAGCAGCCTGGACAGGGCTGGGGCCAACGTCCTGACTTTC; cdr3_aa: CASSLDRAGANVLTF
clone_size: NA; v_call: TRBV6-2/TRBV6-3; j_call: TRBJ1-2; d_call: NA; cdr3_length: 12; cdr3_nt: TGTGCCAGCAGTGGCCGGGACTATGGCTACACCTTC; cdr3_aa: CASSGRDYGYTF
clone_size: NA; v_call: TRBV5-8; j_call: TRBJ2-1; d_call: TRBD1; cdr3_length: 15; cdr3_nt: TGTGCCAGCAGCCAGGACAGGGGCTCCTACAATGAGCAGTTCTTC; cdr3_aa: CASSQDRGSYNEQFF
clone_size: NA; v_call: TRBV7-2; j_call: TRBJ2-7; d_call: TRBD2; cdr3_length: 15; cdr3_nt: TGTGCCAGCAGCTTAATGCTAGCGGGGGGTTCCGAGCAGTACTTC; cdr3_aa: CASSLMLAGGSEQYF
clone_size: NA; v_call: TRBV5-6; j_call: TRBJ2-7; d_call: TRBD1; cdr3_length: 16; cdr3_nt: TGTGCCAGCAGCTGGACGGCCCGGGACAGGGCATACGAGCAGTACTTC; cdr3_aa: CASSWTARDRAYEQYF
clone_size: once; v_call: TRBV27; j_call: TRBJ1-2; d_call: TRBD1; cdr3_length: 14; cdr3_nt: TGTGCCAGCAGTCCCGGGACAGTCAACTATGGCTACACCTTC; cdr3_aa: CASSPGTVNYGYTF
clone_size: NA; v_call: TRBV6-6; j_call: TRBJ2-7; d_call: TRBD1; cdr3_length: 14; cdr3_nt: TGTGCCAGCAGTTACGGGACAGGGGGCCACGAGCAGTACTTC; cdr3_aa: CASSYGTGGHEQYF
clone_size: NA; v_call: TRBV4-3; j_call: TRBJ1-2; d_call: NA; cdr3_length: 14; cdr3_nt: TGCGCCAGCAGCCAAGAAGCAGGGATGGGCGGCTACACCTTC; cdr3_aa: CASSQEAGMGGYTF
clone_size: few; v_call: TRBV9; j_call: TRBJ1-1; d_call: TRBD1; cdr3_length: 15; cdr3_nt: TGTGCCAGCAGCGTAGAGGGGGCAGGGGTCACTGAAGCTTTCTTT; cdr3_aa: CASSVEGAGVTEAFF
clone_size: NA; v_call: TRBV4-1; j_call: TRBJ1-4; d_call: NA; cdr3_length: 16; cdr3_nt: TGCGCCAGCAGCCAAGGACCCAGGGCAACTAATGAAAAACTGTTTTTT; cdr3_aa: CASSQGPRATNEKLFF
clone_size: NA; v_call: TRBV29-1; j_call: TRBJ2-2; d_call: TRBD2; cdr3_length: 17; cdr3_nt: TGCAGCGTTGAAGATCGGCTAGCGGGGGGTGACACCGGGGAGCTGTTTTTT; cdr3_aa: CSVEDRLAGGDTGELFF
clone_size: NA; v_call: TRBV6-6; j_call: TRBJ1-1; d_call: NA; cdr3_length: 14; cdr3_nt: TGTGCCAGCAAGTTACTGGGGGGGAACACTGAAGCTTTCTTT; cdr3_aa: CASKLLGGNTEAFF
clone_size: NA; v_call: TRBV7-2; j_call: TRBJ2-3; d_call: TRBD2; cdr3_length: 17; cdr3_nt: TGTGCCAGCAGCCCCTATCCACTAGCGGGGGGCACAGATACGCAGTATTTT; cdr3_aa: CASSPYPLAGGTDTQYF